These 5 T cell receptor beta chains originate from one sample sequenced in a study of shared T cell receptors in the human thymus. Produced via immunoSEQ multiplex PCR; TCRdb's table is partial and in-frame only. The sample yields about 710,000 clones, approximately 87% seen once. Separately, the same data were catalogued under a study of human thymus T cells.

Sequenced material: thymocytes. The receptor source for this set is a boy less than two years old with a congenital heart defect.

This clone appeared a few times. The chain employs TRBV7-9 and TRBJ1-3, with 11 nucleotides matching TRBD1. Germline trimming cut 5 bases from V and 9 bases from J; bases unmatched to any gene: 9. Germline V gene data show CDR1 as SEHNR and CDR2 as FQNEAQ (reference sequence). The CDR3 length is 15 residues. The CDR3 here is CASSPPDRGPVTIYF. The DNA of the CDR3 is TGTGCCAGCAGCCCACCGGACAGGGGGCCCGTCACCATATATTTT.

The rearrangement links TRBV14 to TRBJ1-1, with D possibly matching TRBD1 (5 bases). V shed 3 bases and J shed 1 base, with 12 bases lying between them. Looked up from germline, CDR1 is SGHDN and CDR2 is FVKESK. CDR3 length equals 15 residues. CDR3 nucleotides: TGTGCCAGCAGCCAGGGTCAGACAGCGAACACTGAAGCTTTCTTT. Its protein product is CASSQGQTANTEAFF.

V and J are TRBV5-1 and TRBJ2-1; 8 nucleotides agree with TRBD1. The CDR3 runs 19 residues. The junction had 22 bases not matched to a gene; V was cut back by 4 bases and J by 7 bases. Germline CDR1 SGHRS, CDR2 YFSETQ. The CDR3 loop is CASSPDRGALGGGRNEQFF. In DNA, the CDR3 is TGCGCCAGCAGCCCAGACAGGGGAGCCCTGGGTGGGGGTCGGAATGAGCAGTTCTTC.

This chain connects TRBV12-5 to TRBJ1-4, with D tentatively TRBD1 (6 bases). V lost 3 bases, J lost 10 bases, and 18 bases lay in between. Germline loops: CDR1 LGHNT, CDR2 FRNRAP. This CDR3 spans 15 amino acids. CDR3 DNA: TGTGCTAGTGGTTTTGTTGGGAGGGGGAAGGGAAAACTGTTTTTT. Protein: CASGFVGRGKGKLFF.

The genes are TRBV7-2 and TRBJ2-7; TRBD2 matches at 7 bases. Unmatched junction bases numbered 4, after V lost 1 base and J lost 4 bases. This CDR3 contains 14 residues. CDR1 SGHTA and CDR2 FQGNSA come from the germline V gene. CDR3 in DNA: TGTGCCAGCAGCTTAGAAACTAGCGTTTACGAGCAGTACTTC. Translating gives CASSLETSVYEQYF.